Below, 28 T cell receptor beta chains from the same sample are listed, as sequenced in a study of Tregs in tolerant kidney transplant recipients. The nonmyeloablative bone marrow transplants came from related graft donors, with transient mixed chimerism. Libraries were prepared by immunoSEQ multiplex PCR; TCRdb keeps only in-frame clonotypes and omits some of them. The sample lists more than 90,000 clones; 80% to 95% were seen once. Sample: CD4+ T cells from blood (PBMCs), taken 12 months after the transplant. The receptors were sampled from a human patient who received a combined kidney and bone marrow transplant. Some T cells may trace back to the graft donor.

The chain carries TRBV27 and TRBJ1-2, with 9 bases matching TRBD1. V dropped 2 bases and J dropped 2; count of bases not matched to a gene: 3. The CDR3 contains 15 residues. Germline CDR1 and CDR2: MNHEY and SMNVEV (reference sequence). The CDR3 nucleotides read TGTGCCAGCAGTTTAACAGGGGGCAGGAACTATGGCTACACCTTC. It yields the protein CASSLTGGRNYGYTF.

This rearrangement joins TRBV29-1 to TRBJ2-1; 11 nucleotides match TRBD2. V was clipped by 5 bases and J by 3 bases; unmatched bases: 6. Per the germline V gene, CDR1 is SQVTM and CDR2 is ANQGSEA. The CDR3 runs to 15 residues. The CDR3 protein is CSVLGLAEIYNEQFF. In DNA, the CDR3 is TGCAGCGTTCTGGGACTAGCGGAAATCTACAATGAGCAGTTCTTC.

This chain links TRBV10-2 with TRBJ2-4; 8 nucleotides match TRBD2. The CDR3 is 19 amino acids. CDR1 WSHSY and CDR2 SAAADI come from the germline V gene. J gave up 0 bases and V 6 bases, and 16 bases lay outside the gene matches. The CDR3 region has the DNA TGCGCCAGCAGGGCGGGGGGCCGAGGAGAAGTGAGAGCCAAAAACATTCAGTACTTC. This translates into CASRAGGRGEVRAKNIQYF.

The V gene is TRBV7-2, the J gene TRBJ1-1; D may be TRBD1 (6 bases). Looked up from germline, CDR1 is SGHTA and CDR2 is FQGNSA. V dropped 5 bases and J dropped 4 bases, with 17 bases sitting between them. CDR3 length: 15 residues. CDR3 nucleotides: TGTGCCAGCAGCCCAAGACTGGGGGCGGGCACTGAAGCTTTCTTT. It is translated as CASSPRLGAGTEAFF.

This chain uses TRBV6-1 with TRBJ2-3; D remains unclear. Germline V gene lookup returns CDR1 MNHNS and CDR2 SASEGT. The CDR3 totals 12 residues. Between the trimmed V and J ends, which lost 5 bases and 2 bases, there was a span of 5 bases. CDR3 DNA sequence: TGTGCCAGCAGTCCATTCACAGATACGCAGTATTTT. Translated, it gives CASSPFTDTQYF.

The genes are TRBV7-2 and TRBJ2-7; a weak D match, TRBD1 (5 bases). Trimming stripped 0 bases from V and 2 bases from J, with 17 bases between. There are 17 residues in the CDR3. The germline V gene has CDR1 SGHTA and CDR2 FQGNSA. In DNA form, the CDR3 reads TGTGCCAGCAGCTTAGCGGCGACAGCGAGGAGTCCCTACGAGCAGTACTTC. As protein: CASSLAATARSPYEQYF.

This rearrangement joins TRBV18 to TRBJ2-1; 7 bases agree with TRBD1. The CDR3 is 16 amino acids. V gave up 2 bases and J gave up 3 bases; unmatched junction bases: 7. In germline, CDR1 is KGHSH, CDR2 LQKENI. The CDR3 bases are TGTGCCAGCTCACCATTTTCATCAGGGGGCTACAATGAGCAGTTCTTC. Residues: CASSPFSSGGYNEQFF.

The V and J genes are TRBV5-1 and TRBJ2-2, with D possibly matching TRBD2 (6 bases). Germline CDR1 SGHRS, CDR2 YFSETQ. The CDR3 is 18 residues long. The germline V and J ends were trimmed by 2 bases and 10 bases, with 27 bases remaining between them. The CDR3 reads CASSFGTSPSTYRAELFF. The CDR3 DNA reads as TGCGCCAGCAGCTTTGGGACTTCGCCCTCAACTTACCGGGCGGAGCTGTTTTTT.

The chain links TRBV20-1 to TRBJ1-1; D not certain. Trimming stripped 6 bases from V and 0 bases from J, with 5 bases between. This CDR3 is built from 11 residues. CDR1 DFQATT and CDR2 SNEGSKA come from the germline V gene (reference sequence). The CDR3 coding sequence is TGCAGTGCCCGCGTGAACACTGAAGCTTTCTTT. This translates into CSARVNTEAFF.

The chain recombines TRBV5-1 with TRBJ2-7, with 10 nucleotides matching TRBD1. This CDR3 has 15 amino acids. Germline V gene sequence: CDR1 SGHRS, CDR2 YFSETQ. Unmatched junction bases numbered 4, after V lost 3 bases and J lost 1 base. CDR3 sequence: CASSWDRGFSYEQYF. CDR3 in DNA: TGCGCCAGCAGCTGGGACAGGGGCTTTTCCTACGAGCAGTACTTC.

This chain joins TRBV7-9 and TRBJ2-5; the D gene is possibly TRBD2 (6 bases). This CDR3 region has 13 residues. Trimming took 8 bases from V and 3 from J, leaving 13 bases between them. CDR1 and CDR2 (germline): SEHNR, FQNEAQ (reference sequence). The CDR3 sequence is CASSGVSKETQYF. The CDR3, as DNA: TGTGCCAGCTCGGGGGTTTCGAAAGAGACCCAGTACTTC.

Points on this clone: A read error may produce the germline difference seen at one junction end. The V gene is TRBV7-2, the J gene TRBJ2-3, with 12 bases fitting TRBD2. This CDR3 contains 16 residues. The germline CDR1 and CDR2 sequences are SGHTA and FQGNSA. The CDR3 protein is CASSLAGGPGTDTQYF. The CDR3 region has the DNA TGTGCCAGCAGCCTAGCGGGGGGGCCTGGCACAGATACGCAGTATTTT.

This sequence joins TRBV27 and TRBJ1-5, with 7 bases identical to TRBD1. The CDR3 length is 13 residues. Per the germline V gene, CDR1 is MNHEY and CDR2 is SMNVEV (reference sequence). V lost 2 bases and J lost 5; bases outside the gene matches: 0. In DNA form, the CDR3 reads TGTGCCAGCAGTTTAGGGACAGATCAGCCCCAGCATTTT. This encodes CASSLGTDQPQHF.

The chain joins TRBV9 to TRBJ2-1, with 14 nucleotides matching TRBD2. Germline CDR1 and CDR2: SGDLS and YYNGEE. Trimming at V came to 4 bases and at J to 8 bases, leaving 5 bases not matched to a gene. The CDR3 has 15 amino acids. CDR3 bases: TGTGCCAGCAGCAACCGACTAGCGGGGGGGGATGAGCAGTTCTTC. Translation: CASSNRLAGGDEQFF.

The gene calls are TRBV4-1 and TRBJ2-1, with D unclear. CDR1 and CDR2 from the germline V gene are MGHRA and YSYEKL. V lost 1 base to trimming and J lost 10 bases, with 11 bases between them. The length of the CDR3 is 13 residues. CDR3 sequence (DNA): TGCGCCAGCAGCCAAGCGGTTTCGGAGGAGCAGTTCTTC. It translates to CASSQAVSEEQFF.

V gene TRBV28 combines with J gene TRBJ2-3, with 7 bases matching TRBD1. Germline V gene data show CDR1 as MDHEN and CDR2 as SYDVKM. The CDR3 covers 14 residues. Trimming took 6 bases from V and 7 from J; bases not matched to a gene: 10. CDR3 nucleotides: TGTGCCAGCAGCGGGACAGTGTCCCAATATACGCAGTATTTT. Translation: CASSGTVSQYTQYF.

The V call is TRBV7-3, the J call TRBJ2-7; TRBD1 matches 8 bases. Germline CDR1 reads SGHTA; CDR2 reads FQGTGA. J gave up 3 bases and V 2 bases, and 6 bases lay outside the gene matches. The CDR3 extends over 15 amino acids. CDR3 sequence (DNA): TGTGCCAGCAGCTTACGCAGGGGGCTCGACTACGAGCAGTACTTC. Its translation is CASSLRRGLDYEQYF.

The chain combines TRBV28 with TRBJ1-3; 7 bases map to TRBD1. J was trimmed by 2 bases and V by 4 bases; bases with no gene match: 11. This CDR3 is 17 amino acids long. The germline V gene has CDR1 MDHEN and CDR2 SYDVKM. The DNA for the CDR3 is TGTGCCAGCAGTTCGGGGGACAGCTCCTTTCCTGGAAACACCATATATTTT. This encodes CASSSGDSSFPGNTIYF.

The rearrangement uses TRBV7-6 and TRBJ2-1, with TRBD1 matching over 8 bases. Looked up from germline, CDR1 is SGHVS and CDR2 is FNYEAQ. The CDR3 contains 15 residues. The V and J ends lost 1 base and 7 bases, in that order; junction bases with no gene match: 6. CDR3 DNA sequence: TGTGCCAGCAGCTTAGGGACAGGGTCATATAATGAGCAGTTCTTC. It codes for CASSLGTGSYNEQFF.

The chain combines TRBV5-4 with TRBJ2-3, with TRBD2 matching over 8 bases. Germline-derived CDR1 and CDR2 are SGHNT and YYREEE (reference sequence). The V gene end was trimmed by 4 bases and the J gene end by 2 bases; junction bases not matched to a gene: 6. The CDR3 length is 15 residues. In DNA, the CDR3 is TGTGCCAGCAGCCCTGGACTAGCCCCCACAGATACGCAGTATTTT. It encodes CASSPGLAPTDTQYF. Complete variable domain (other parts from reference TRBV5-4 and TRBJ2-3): ETGVTQSPTHLIKTRGQQVTLRCSSQSGHNTVSWYQQALGQGPQFIFQYYREEENGRGNFPPRFSGLQFPNYSSELNVNALELDDSALYLCASSPGLAPTDTQYFGPGTRLTVL.

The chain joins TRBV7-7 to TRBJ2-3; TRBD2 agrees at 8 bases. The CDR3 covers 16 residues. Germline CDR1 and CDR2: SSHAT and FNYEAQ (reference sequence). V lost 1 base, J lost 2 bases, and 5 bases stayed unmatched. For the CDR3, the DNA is TGTGCCAGCAGCTTAGAAAGCGGGAGCCTCACAGATACGCAGTATTTT. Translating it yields CASSLESGSLTDTQYF.

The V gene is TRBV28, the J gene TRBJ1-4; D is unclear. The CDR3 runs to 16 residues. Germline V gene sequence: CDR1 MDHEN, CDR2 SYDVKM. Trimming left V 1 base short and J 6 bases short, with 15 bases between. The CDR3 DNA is TGTGCCAGCAGTTTATCCGGTTTACAGAGATATGAAAAACTGTTTTTT. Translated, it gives CASSLSGLQRYEKLFF.

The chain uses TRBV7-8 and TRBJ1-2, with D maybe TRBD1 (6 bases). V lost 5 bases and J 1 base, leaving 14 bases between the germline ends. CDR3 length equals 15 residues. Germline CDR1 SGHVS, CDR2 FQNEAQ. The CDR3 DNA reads TGTGCCAGCAGCGGATCCAGGGGATTTAACTATGGCTACACCTTC. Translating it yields CASSGSRGFNYGYTF.

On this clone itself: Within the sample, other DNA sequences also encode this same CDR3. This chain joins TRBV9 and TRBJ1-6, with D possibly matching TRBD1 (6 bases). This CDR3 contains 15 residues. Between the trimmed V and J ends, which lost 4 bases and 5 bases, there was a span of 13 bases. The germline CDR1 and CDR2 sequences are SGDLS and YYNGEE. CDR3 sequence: CASSTLPGDNSPLHF. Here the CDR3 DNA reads TGTGCCAGCAGCACACTGCCAGGGGATAATTCACCCCTCCACTTT.

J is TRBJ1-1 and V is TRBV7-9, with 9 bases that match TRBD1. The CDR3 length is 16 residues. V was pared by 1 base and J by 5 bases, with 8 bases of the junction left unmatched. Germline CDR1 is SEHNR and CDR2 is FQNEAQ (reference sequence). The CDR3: CASSLGRGTGRTEAFF. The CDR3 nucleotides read TGTGCCAGCAGCTTAGGCCGGGGGACAGGGCGGACTGAAGCTTTCTTT.

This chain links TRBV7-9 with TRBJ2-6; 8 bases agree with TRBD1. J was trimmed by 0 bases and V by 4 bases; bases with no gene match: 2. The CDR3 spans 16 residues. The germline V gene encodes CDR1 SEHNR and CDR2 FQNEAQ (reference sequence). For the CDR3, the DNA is TGTGCCAGCAGCTCGGACAGGGCCTCTGGGGCCAACGTCCTGACTTTC. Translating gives CASSSDRASGANVLTF.

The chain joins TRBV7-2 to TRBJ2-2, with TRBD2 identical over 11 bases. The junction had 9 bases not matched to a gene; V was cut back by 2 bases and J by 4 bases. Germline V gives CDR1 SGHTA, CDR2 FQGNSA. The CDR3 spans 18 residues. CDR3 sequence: CASSLRLAGTRPTGELFF. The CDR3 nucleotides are TGTGCCAGCAGCTTACGACTAGCGGGGACCCGTCCCACCGGGGAGCTGTTTTTT.

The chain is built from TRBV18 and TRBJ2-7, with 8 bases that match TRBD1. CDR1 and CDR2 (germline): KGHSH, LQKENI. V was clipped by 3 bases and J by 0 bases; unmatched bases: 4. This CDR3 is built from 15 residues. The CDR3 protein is CASSPDRGNSYEQYF. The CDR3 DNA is TGTGCCAGCTCACCCGACAGGGGAAACTCCTACGAGCAGTACTTC.